The next 2 T cell receptor beta chains were all read from a single sample in a study of T cell responses to AZD1222 COVID-19 vaccine. Only in-frame clones appear in the TCRdb table, and some are missing; sequencing was by immunoSEQ multiplex PCR. The table lists just over 70,000 clones, around 85% of them singletons, with roughly 21% in the top ten. Specimen: peripheral blood, collected on day 0 of AZD1222 vaccination. The source of these receptors is an adult in good health.

The V call is TRBV11-2, the J call TRBJ2-1; TRBD1 might be the D (6 bases). The ends were cut back, 1 base at V and 6 bases at J, with 16 bases in the middle. Per germline, CDR1 SGHAT and CDR2 FQNNGV. This CDR3 region has 16 residues. CDR3 DNA sequence: TGTGCCAGCAGCTTAGGAAAAAGGTTAGGGGGCAATGAGCAGTTCTTC. This translates into CASSLGKRLGGNEQFF.

The V gene is TRBV2, the J gene TRBJ1-2, with D uncertain. From germline, CDR1 is SNHLY and CDR2 FYNNEI. V lost 7 bases, J lost 6 bases, and 21 bases lay in between. CDR3 length: 15 residues. CDR3 sequence reads: CASTKREVLVDGYTF. For the CDR3, the DNA is TGTGCCAGCACCAAAAGGGAAGTGTTGGTGGATGGCTACACCTTC.